The entry below describes one T cell receptor (beta chain). V was pared by 4 bases and J by 1 base, with 11 bases between. The CDR3 is 14 amino acids. Germline loops: CDR1 PRHDT, CDR2 FYEKMQ (reference sequence). This entry belongs to a study of blood T cell repertoires in COVID-19. Study details: Collection of acute and convalescent COVID-19 samples took place in the United States, Italy and Spain. Sample material is recorded as cDNA or gDNA derived from T cells, B-cell-depleted T cells, or PBMCs.

Per the original methods: The authors estimated nucleated cell counts from reference gene primer amplification. Data came from immunoSEQ multiplex PCR; TCRdb stores just in-frame clones and leaves some out. The V and J calls and clone size come from that table; D and trimming were worked out from the DNA. The data show under 150,000 clones, about 85% seen once. Specimen: peripheral blood. The rearrangement joins TRBV13 to TRBJ2-7, with D possibly TRBD2 on 6 matching bases. This receptor was taken from a man between 40 and 49 years old with acute or convalescent COVID-19. The CDR3 sequence: CASSSGVGSYEQYF. The CDR3 region has the DNA TGTGCCAGCAGCTCGGGGGTTGGGTCCTACGAGCAGTACTTC.